The source of this TCR beta chain is a study of technical replicates of blood from a handful of donors. The count of this clone is one. V was clipped by 0 bases and J by 2 bases; unmatched bases: 1. Germline-derived CDR1 and CDR2 are ENHRY and SYGVKD. The CDR3 is 15 amino acids. TCRdb's copy holds only in-frame clones and misses some; the assay was immunoSEQ multiplex PCR. The top ten hold roughly 0.37% of the sample, which has some 87,000 clones, around 90% seen once. The sequenced material came from T cells isolated from PBMCs. This TCR was recovered from a human donor in good health. V is TRBV10-3 and J is TRBJ2-1; 7 bases align to TRBD1. The CDR3 coding sequence is TGTGCCATCAGTGAGTCCAGGGGGACCTACAATGAGCAGTTCTTC. Protein product: CAISESRGTYNEQFF.